These 18 T cell receptor beta chains originate from one sample sequenced in a study of CD8 T cells in ankylosing spondylitis. TCRdb reprocessed the 5' RACE reads via MiXCR and lists one record per CDR3 protein. The sample records about 240,000 distinct CDR3 sequences, approximately 11% being singletons. Specimen: blood, either unsorted or a sorted T cell fraction (not recorded which). The receptors were sampled from a male donor with ankylosing spondylitis or in good health (not recorded which).

This clonotype was picked up many times. This chain links TRBV5-1 with TRBJ2-7; the D is unclear. The CDR3 consists of 13 residues. Germline assignment: CDR1 SGHRS and CDR2 YFSETQ. Trimming took 0 bases from V and 4 from J, leaving 8 bases between them. The CDR3 region has the DNA TGCGCCAGCAGCTTGGAGTTGGGTTACGAGCAGTACTTC. This gives the protein CASSLELGYEQYF.

CDR3 sequence reads: CASSLTGWDTQYF. DNA for the CDR3: TGCGCCAGCAGCTTGACAGGTTGGGATACGCAGTATTTT. J is TRBJ2-3 and V is TRBV5-1; weak D call: TRBD1 (5 bases). The CDR3 has 13 amino acids. The germline V gene has CDR1 SGHRS and CDR2 YFSETQ. V lost 1 base and J lost 6, with 9 bases in between.

This clonotype was detected many times. The chain recombines TRBV25-1 with TRBJ2-3; possibly TRBD1 for D (6 bases). This CDR3 comprises 12 residues. The germline V gene has CDR1 MGHDK and CDR2 SYGVNS. V lost 10 bases and J 4 bases, leaving 12 bases between the germline ends. CDR3 protein: CATHGQPDTQYF. In DNA, the CDR3 is TGTGCCACCCATGGACAGCCAGATACGCAGTATTTT.

This clonotype was seen ten or more times. V usage is TRBV5-1 and J usage is TRBJ2-3; D call uncertain. The CDR3 is made up of 14 amino acids. CDR1 SGHRS and CDR2 YFSETQ come from the germline V gene. Trimming took 0 bases from V and 2 from J, leaving 7 bases between them. The CDR3: CASSLEGPTDTQYF. CDR3 DNA sequence: TGCGCCAGCAGCTTGGAGGGCCCCACAGATACGCAGTATTTT.

The chain uses TRBV6-5 and TRBJ2-1; D is uncertain. This CDR3 comprises 15 residues. CDR1 is MNHEY, CDR2 SVGAGI, per germline. Trimming stripped 7 bases from V and 4 bases from J, with 17 bases between. CDR3 bases: TGTGCCAGCAAGGCCCGACTGGACGGTTACAATGAGCAGTTCTTC. It specifies CASKARLDGYNEQFF.

This clonotype appeared many times. V and J are TRBV5-1 and TRBJ1-2; maybe TRBD1 (5 bases). The length of the CDR3 is 13 residues. Germline loops: CDR1 SGHRS, CDR2 YFSETQ. Trimming cost V 2 bases and J 7 bases, with 12 bases left between them. DNA of the CDR3: TGCGCCAGCAGCTTCGGCAGGGACGGTGGCTACACCTTC. Translating it yields CASSFGRDGGYTF.

This clonotype occurred a few times. The J gene is TRBJ2-4, the V gene TRBV3-1; TRBD2 matches 9 bases. This CDR3 has 15 residues. Per the germline V gene, CDR1 is LGHDT and CDR2 is YNNKEL (reference sequence). J lost 6 bases, V lost 4 bases, and 7 bases had no gene match. CDR3 nucleotide sequence: TGTGCCAGCAGCCCCATCCAGGGACTAGCAAACATTCAGTACTTC. Amino acid sequence: CASSPIQGLANIQYF.

The chain combines TRBV2 with TRBJ2-1; D may be TRBD2 (6 bases). V was cut by 10 bases and J by 9 bases, with 22 bases left in between. Germline-derived CDR1 and CDR2 are SNHLY and FYNNEI. This CDR3 has 14 residues. CDR3 sequence (DNA): TGTGCCAATGGCCCCGCGGGACCATCGGGTGAGCAGTTCTTC. Its translation is CANGPAGPSGEQFF.

V gene TRBV19 combines with J gene TRBJ2-1; D uncertain. The CDR3 has 13 amino acids. V was cut by 4 bases and J by 3 bases, with 7 bases left in between. CDR1 is LNHDA and CDR2 is SQIVND in the germline V gene (reference sequence). Here the CDR3 DNA reads TGTGCCAGTAGTAGGGATGTCTACAATGAGCAGTTCTTC. Protein product: CASSRDVYNEQFF.

In its sample, this clonotype was seen a few times. V and J are TRBV6-7 and TRBJ2-7, with 7 nucleotides matching TRBD1. TRBV6-7 is marked as an open reading frame, function uncertain. V shed 11 bases and J 6 bases; nucleotides not matched to a gene: 13. CDR3 length equals 13 residues. The CDR3 sequence is CACPGQSPCEQYF. In nucleotides, the CDR3 is TGTGCCTGCCCGGGACAGTCCCCCTGCGAGCAGTACTTC.

The chain combines TRBV10-3 with TRBJ2-2; 10 positions match TRBD1. Unmatched junction bases numbered 3, after V lost 8 bases and J lost 3 bases. This CDR3 comprises 14 residues. The germline CDR1 and CDR2 sequences are ENHRY and SYGVKD. The CDR3 DNA is TGTGCCATCGGGACAGGGGTTTACACCGGGGAGCTGTTTTTT. Amino acids: CAIGTGVYTGELFF.

This clonotype was observed many times. The rearrangement uses TRBV5-1 and TRBJ2-7; D not resolved. CDR1 is SGHRS, CDR2 YFSETQ, per germline. V gave up 3 bases and J gave up 3 bases, with 13 bases separating them. The CDR3 totals 14 residues. CDR3 sequence (DNA): TGCGCCAGCAGCTCAACCTCAGGAGACTACGAGCAGTACTTC. Translated, it gives CASSSTSGDYEQYF.

In this sample, this clonotype turned up a few times. The genes are TRBV7-3 and TRBJ2-7, with 11 bases identical to TRBD2. The CDR3 runs to 16 residues. The V gene's germline CDR1 is SGHTA and CDR2 FQGTGA. With 4 bases clipped from V and 4 bases from J, the junction kept 9 bases outside the gene matches. The CDR3 here is CASSSSGLAGRYEQYF. CDR3 sequence (DNA): TGTGCCAGCAGCTCAAGTGGACTAGCGGGTCGTTACGAGCAGTACTTC.

This clonotype was observed at least ten times. The chain has TRBV20-1 and TRBJ2-3; weak D call: TRBD1 (6 bases). Trimming removed 5 bases at V and 0 bases at J, with 15 bases between. CDR3 length: 15 amino acids. In germline, CDR1 is DFQATT, CDR2 SNEGSKA (reference sequence). In DNA form, the CDR3 reads TGCAGTGCTGGAAGCACCGGGACAAGCACAGATACGCAGTATTTT. It yields the protein CSAGSTGTSTDTQYF.

Many counts were recorded for this clonotype. The V call is TRBV10-3, the J call TRBJ1-4, with D perhaps TRBD1 (6 bases). The CDR3 extends over 14 amino acids. Germline CDR1 is ENHRY and CDR2 is SYGVKD. The V gene lost 3 bases and the J gene lost 8 bases, with 13 bases spanning the gap. The chain's CDR3 is CAISDQGLDEKLFF. CDR3 bases: TGTGCCATCAGTGATCAGGGGCTGGACGAAAAACTGTTTTTT.

This chain joins TRBV7-2 and TRBJ2-7; TRBD1 is a possible D gene (6 bases). V was trimmed by 1 base and J by 6 bases, leaving 13 bases between them. The CDR3 sequence is 14 residues long. Germline assignment: CDR1 SGHTA and CDR2 FQGNSA. For the CDR3, the DNA is TGTGCCAGCAGCTTAGGTTGGGGGCGAGGCGAGCAGTACTTC. This encodes CASSLGWGRGEQYF.

This clonotype has at least ten counts. The chain has TRBV11-2 and TRBJ2-1; no definite D call. The CDR3 runs to 13 residues. The germline V and J ends were trimmed by 5 bases and 6 bases, with 11 bases remaining between them. The germline V gene has CDR1 SGHAT and CDR2 FQNNGV. Written as DNA, the CDR3 is TGTGCCAGCAGCGTAACAGCCGGCAATGAGCAGTTCTTC. Protein sequence: CASSVTAGNEQFF.

The chain combines TRBV11-1 with TRBJ2-1; 12 positions match TRBD2. CDR1 and CDR2 from the germline V gene are SGHAT and FQDESV (reference sequence). V gave up 4 bases and J gave up 4 bases; unmatched junction bases: 11. CDR3 length: 18 residues. The CDR3 protein is CASSSAPTSGSRYNEQFF. The CDR3 bases are TGTGCCAGCAGCTCCGCACCGACTAGCGGGAGTAGATACAATGAGCAGTTCTTC.